This T cell receptor (beta chain) appears in the sequencing data of a study of cytomegalovirus exposure and HLA in healthy donors. Points from the study as a whole: A missense DCLRE1C variant was associated with V- and J-gene trimming of TCR beta chains in a later analysis, and an independent cohort replicated the association.

PCR primers comprised 60 Vbeta and 13 Jbeta primers. The repertoire was sequenced with immunoSEQ multiplex PCR; TCRdb's copy has only in-frame clones and lacks some. This table holds about 190,000 clones, 70% to 75% found once. The CDR3 extends over 16 amino acids. The germline gives CDR1 SGHTA, CDR2 FQGNSA. V trimming: 2 bases; J trimming: 2 bases; junction bases outside the gene matches: 6. Notes on this clone: Its antigen is undetermined.

Material: PBMCs. This TCR came from a man under 40 in good health and CMV-seropositive. The chain carries TRBV7-2 and TRBJ2-5; 9 bases fit TRBD2. The CDR3 nucleotides are TGTGCCAGCAGCTTACATCGGCTAGCGGGACAAGAGACCCAGTACTTC. It specifies CASSLHRLAGQETQYF.